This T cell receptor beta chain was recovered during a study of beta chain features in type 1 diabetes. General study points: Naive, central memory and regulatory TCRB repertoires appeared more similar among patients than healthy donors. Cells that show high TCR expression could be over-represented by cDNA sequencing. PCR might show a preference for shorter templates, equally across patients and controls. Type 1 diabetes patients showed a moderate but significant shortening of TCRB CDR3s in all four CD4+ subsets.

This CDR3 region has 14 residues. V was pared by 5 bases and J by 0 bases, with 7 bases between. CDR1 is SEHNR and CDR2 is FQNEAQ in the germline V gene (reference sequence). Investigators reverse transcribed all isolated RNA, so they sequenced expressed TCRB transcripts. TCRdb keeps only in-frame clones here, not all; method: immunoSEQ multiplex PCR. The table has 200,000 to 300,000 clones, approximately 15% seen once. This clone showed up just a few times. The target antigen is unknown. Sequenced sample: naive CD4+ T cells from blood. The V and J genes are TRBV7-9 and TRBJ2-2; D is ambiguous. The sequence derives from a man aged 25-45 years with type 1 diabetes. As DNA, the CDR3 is TGTGCCAGCAGCCCCGACACGAACACCGGGGAGCTGTTTTTT. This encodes CASSPDTNTGELFF.